Listed here are 16 T cell receptor beta chains from one sample, sequenced in a study of PD-L1 blockade in urothelial cancer. Documented time point: pretreatment peripheral blood. The assay was immunoSEQ multiplex PCR, and TCRdb's table has in-frame clones only and misses some. The data show approximately 100,000 clones, 80% to 90% seen once. Here the sequenced sample was PBMCs, taken around atezolizumab (anti-PD-L1) treatment. These receptors were collected from a woman aged 80 or over with urothelial cancer.

The V and J genes are TRBV29-1 and TRBJ1-1, with unresolved D. Per the germline V gene, CDR1 is SQVTM and CDR2 is ANQGSEA. This CDR3 has 12 residues. The V end was cut by 5 bases, the J end by 3 bases, with 10 bases between. CDR3 nucleotides: TGCAGCGTTTTGTTCCCCGACACTGAAGCTTTCTTT. This sequence encodes CSVLFPDTEAFF.

The DNA for the CDR3 is TGTGCCAGCAGCCGCCTGGGGGGGAGAGGGTCCCACAATGAGCAGTTCTTC. Its protein product is CASSRLGGRGSHNEQFF. The gene calls are TRBV7-2 and TRBJ2-1; TRBD2 matches 7 bases. CDR1 and CDR2 from the germline V gene are SGHTA and FQGNSA. The CDR3 sequence is 17 residues long. V lost 5 bases and J lost 5; bases outside the gene matches: 15. Complete variable domain (other parts from reference TRBV7-2 and TRBJ2-1): GAGVSQSPSNKVTEKGKDVELRCDPISGHTALYWYRQSLGQGLEFLIYFQGNSAPDKSGLPSDRFSAERTGGSVSTLTIQRTQQEDSAVYLCASSRLGGRGSHNEQFFGPGTRLTVL.

J is TRBJ1-1 and V is TRBV7-3; D call uncertain. The CDR3 sequence is 14 residues long. The germline CDR1 and CDR2 sequences are SGHTA and FQGTGA. V was pared by 4 bases and J by 8 bases, with 17 bases between. DNA of the CDR3: TGTGCCAGCAGCTCAGAACCCTGGCAGTCGGAAGCTTTCTTT. It is translated as CASSSEPWQSEAFF.

V and J are TRBV11-2 and TRBJ2-3; 11 bases agree with TRBD2. The CDR3 covers 19 residues. CDR1 is SGHAT, CDR2 FQNNGV, per germline. V was clipped by 6 bases and J by 4 bases; unmatched bases: 18. In nucleotides, the CDR3 is TGTGCCAGCAGTCTTTCCCTCGGGACTAGCGGAGGGGGAGCAGATACGCAGTATTTT. It specifies CASSLSLGTSGGGADTQYF.

V and J are TRBV4-1 and TRBJ2-7; D possibly corresponds to TRBD2 (5 bases). This CDR3 comprises 15 residues. Germline V CDR1 and CDR2: MGHRA, YSYEKL. Trimming cost V 0 bases and J 3 bases, with 12 bases left between them. The CDR3 DNA follows: TGCGCCAGCAGCCAAGAGCGGGTCATATTCTACGAGCAGTACTTC. It specifies CASSQERVIFYEQYF.

V and J are TRBV7-3 and TRBJ2-3; 12 bases line up with TRBD2. In germline, CDR1 is SGHTA, CDR2 FQGTGA. This CDR3 is built from 19 residues. The J segment lost 3 bases and the V segment lost 6 bases, leaving 16 bases of the junction unmatched. Written as DNA, the CDR3 is TGTGCCAGCAGTCCCTTCATTCGGCTAGCGGGAGGGCCGACAGATACGCAGTATTTT. Protein sequence: CASSPFIRLAGGPTDTQYF.

This clone was seen a single time. V gene TRBV5-4 combines with J gene TRBJ1-1, with D possibly being TRBD1 (5 bases). Germline V CDR1 and CDR2: SGHNT, YYREEE (reference sequence). The V gene lost 5 bases and the J gene lost 1 base, with 12 bases spanning the gap. This CDR3 region has 14 residues. CDR3 DNA: TGTGCCAGCAGAGGAGGGGAGCAGAACACTGAAGCTTTCTTT. Amino acid sequence: CASRGGEQNTEAFF.

The chain recombines TRBV5-5 with TRBJ1-5; D uncertain. Trimming took 4 bases from V and 4 from J, leaving 15 bases between them. The CDR3 consists of 15 residues. CDR1 SGHKS and CDR2 YYEKEE come from the germline V gene (reference sequence). CDR3 DNA sequence: TGTGCCAGCAGCCTAACTGTTAGGGAGAATCAGCCCCAGCATTTT. Its protein is CASSLTVRENQPQHF.

The V gene is TRBV30, the J gene TRBJ1-2; tentatively, D is TRBD1 (5 bases). Germline V gives CDR1 GTSNPN, CDR2 SVGIG (reference sequence). The CDR3 runs 12 residues. V was pared by 5 bases and J by 7 bases, with 14 bases between. The CDR3 DNA reads TGTGCCTGGGACCGGGGAGGGGCTGGCTACACCTTC. Translation gives CAWDRGGAGYTF.

The rearrangement links TRBV28 to TRBJ1-1, with D possibly being TRBD1 (6 bases). There are 14 residues in the CDR3. CDR1 and CDR2 (germline): MDHEN, SYDVKM. The V gene lost 3 bases and the J gene lost 8 bases, with 16 bases spanning the gap. CDR3 sequence reads: CASSFLQLQGEAFF. The CDR3 DNA reads as TGTGCCAGCAGTTTTCTCCAACTGCAGGGGGAAGCTTTCTTT.

This clone was counted a single time. This rearrangement joins TRBV19 to TRBJ1-1; a possible D gene is TRBD1 (5 bases). Trimming shortened V by 0 bases and J by 1 base, and 12 bases separated the two germline ends. The germline V gene encodes CDR1 LNHDA and CDR2 SQIVND (reference sequence). CDR3 size: 16 residues. The CDR3 DNA reads as TGTGCCAGTAGTATAGAGGAGGGGCGTGGGAACACTGAAGCTTTCTTT. Protein product: CASSIEEGRGNTEAFF. Using reference TRBV19 and TRBJ1-1 for the parts outside the CDR3, the full variable domain is DGGITQSPKYLFRKEGQNVTLSCEQNLNHDAMYWYRQDPGQGLRLIYYSQIVNDFQKGDIAEGYSVSREKKESFPLTVTSAQKNPTAFYLCASSIEEGRGNTEAFFGQGTRLTVV.

The J gene is TRBJ2-3, the V gene TRBV15; D possibly corresponds to TRBD2 (6 bases). The germline V and J ends were trimmed by 1 base and 6 bases, with 8 bases remaining between them. Germline CDR1 LNHNV, CDR2 YYDKDF (reference sequence). This CDR3 has 13 amino acids. CDR3 in DNA: TGTGCCACCAGCAGAGGGGAGGAGGATACGCAGTATTTT. Translation gives CATSRGEEDTQYF.

V gene TRBV18 combines with J gene TRBJ1-1, with D perhaps TRBD1 (6 bases). Per the germline V gene, CDR1 is KGHSH and CDR2 is LQKENI. The CDR3 runs 15 residues. V was pared by 5 bases and J by 3 bases, with 16 bases between. The CDR3 DNA reads as TGTGCCAGCTCATCCGAACAGGGTCGGGACACTGAAGCTTTCTTT. Residues: CASSSEQGRDTEAFF.

This chain uses TRBV2 with TRBJ2-1; D perhaps matches TRBD1 (5 bases). The CDR3 loop spans 12 amino acids. V lost 5 bases and J 6 bases, leaving 8 bases between the germline ends. Germline V gene sequence: CDR1 SNHLY, CDR2 FYNNEI. CDR3 sequence (DNA): TGTGCCAGCAGTTCTGACAGCAATGAGCAGTTCTTC. The encoded protein is CASSSDSNEQFF.

The rearrangement joins TRBV10-1 to TRBJ1-5; possible D gene TRBD1, 5 bases. From germline, CDR1 is WNHNN and CDR2 SYGVQD (reference sequence). The length of the CDR3 is 14 residues. V dropped 0 bases and J dropped 7 bases, with 10 bases sitting between them. CDR3 bases: TGCGCCAGCAGTGAGTCAAGGGGCGAACAGCCCCAGCATTTT. It translates to CASSESRGEQPQHF.

This chain connects TRBV7-3 to TRBJ2-1, with 8 bases aligning to TRBD1. V was clipped by 5 bases and J by 10 bases; unmatched bases: 16. The CDR3 totals 16 residues. The germline V gene encodes CDR1 SGHTA and CDR2 FQGTGA. As DNA, the CDR3 is TGTGCCAGCAGCCCAAACCGGGACAGGCCACCCGAAGAGCAGTTCTTC. Translating gives CASSPNRDRPPEEQFF.